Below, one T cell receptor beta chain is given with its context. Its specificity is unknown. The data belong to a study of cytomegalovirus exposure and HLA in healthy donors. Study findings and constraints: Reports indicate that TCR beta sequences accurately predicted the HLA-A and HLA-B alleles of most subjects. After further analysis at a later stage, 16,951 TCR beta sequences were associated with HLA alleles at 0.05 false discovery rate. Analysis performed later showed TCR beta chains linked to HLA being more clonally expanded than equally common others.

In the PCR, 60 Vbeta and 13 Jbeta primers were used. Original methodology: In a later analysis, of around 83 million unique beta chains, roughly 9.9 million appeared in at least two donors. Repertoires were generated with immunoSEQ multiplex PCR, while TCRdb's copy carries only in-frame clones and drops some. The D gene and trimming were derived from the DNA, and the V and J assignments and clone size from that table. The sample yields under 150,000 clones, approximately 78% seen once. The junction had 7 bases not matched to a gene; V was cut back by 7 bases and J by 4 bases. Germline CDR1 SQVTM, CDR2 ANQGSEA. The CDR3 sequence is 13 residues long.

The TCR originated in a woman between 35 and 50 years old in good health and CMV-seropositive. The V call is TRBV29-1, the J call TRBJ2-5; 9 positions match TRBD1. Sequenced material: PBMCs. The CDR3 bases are TGCAGCGCTCTAACAGGGGGCGTAGAGACCCAGTACTTC. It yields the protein CSALTGGVETQYF.